Below, 18 T cell receptor beta chains from the same sample are listed, as sequenced in a study of Ad26.COV2.S vaccination and SARS-CoV-2 variants. Repertoires were generated with immunoSEQ multiplex PCR, while TCRdb's copy carries only in-frame clones and drops some. The sample shows a few hundred thousand clones, around 88% of them seen only once. Specified treatment: roughly 20 received Ad26.COV2.S at low or high dose, single or two shots; about 5 received placebo; per-sample allocation not given. Specimen acquisition occurred on day 63 following the initial vaccine or placebo injection. Sequenced material: peripheral blood, taken in a trial of Ad26.COV2.S vaccine versus placebo. Receptors originate from a person aged 18-60 years who received the Ad26.COV2.S COVID-19 vaccine or a placebo.

The V gene is TRBV4-1, the J gene TRBJ2-1, with 7 bases that match TRBD1. The CDR3 is 16 residues long. V dropped 1 base and J dropped 8; count of bases not matched to a gene: 11. CDR1 and CDR2 from the germline V gene are MGHRA and YSYEKL. The CDR3 loop reads CASSQVEQGYRDEQFF. The CDR3 DNA reads TGCGCCAGCAGCCAAGTGGAACAGGGGTATAGGGATGAGCAGTTCTTC.

V gene TRBV27 combines with J gene TRBJ2-5; perhaps D is TRBD1 or TRBD2 (7 bases each). CDR3 length equals 15 residues. Trimming cost V 5 bases and J 4 bases, with 17 bases left between them. Germline loops: CDR1 MNHEY, CDR2 SMNVEV (reference sequence). The CDR3 bases are TGTGCCAGCAGTCGCCTTACCAGGGGGGGAGAGACCCAGTACTTC. This translates into CASSRLTRGGETQYF.

This chain joins TRBV19 and TRBJ1-2; 7 bases are shared with TRBD1. The CDR3 contains 11 residues. The V segment lost 9 bases and the J segment 6 bases; nucleotides outside the gene matches: 4. Germline V lookup: CDR1 LNHDA, CDR2 SQIVND (reference sequence). The CDR3 sequence is CARWDSHGYTF. CDR3 nucleotides: TGTGCCAGGTGGGACAGTCATGGCTACACCTTC.

This chain links TRBV29-1 with TRBJ2-1; D may be TRBD2 (5 bases). CDR3 length: 11 residues. CDR1 and CDR2 (germline): SQVTM, ANQGSEA. V lost 6 bases and J lost 4, with 7 bases in between. The CDR3 spells CSVGSYNEQFF. The CDR3 nucleotides read TGCAGCGTGGGGAGTTACAATGAGCAGTTCTTC.

The chain uses TRBV3-1 (or the pseudogene TRBV3-2) and TRBJ2-7; perhaps D is TRBD1 or TRBD2 (5 bases each). V was clipped by 5 bases and J by 7 bases, with 27 bases between them. This CDR3 region has 17 residues. Germline CDR1 and CDR2: LGHDT and YNNKEL (reference sequence). For the CDR3, the DNA is TGTGCCAGCAGCGCACCGCCGGGGACCCTGTGGTCGGAGGAGCAGTACGTC. Its protein is CASSAPPGTLWSEEQYV.

This clone was seen a few times. The rearrangement links TRBV7-3 to TRBJ2-1; TRBD2 aligns across 8 bases. Germline loops: CDR1 SGHTA, CDR2 FQGTGA. The CDR3 covers 18 residues. The V segment lost 3 bases and the J segment 2 bases; nucleotides outside the gene matches: 12. This chain's CDR3 is CASSFTSGLAIPYNEQFF. The CDR3 DNA is TGTGCCAGCAGCTTTACTAGCGGCCTAGCAATCCCCTACAATGAGCAGTTCTTC.

This chain joins TRBV12-5 and TRBJ2-1, with TRBD2 matching 7 bases. This CDR3 comprises 16 residues. V dropped 0 bases and J dropped 3; count of bases not matched to a gene: 5. CDR1 LGHNT and CDR2 FRNRAP come from the germline V gene. The CDR3 DNA reads as TGTGCTAGTGGTTTGGTATTGAGCGGGGACTACAATGAGCAGTTCTTC. It is translated as CASGLVLSGDYNEQFF.

The rearrangement joins TRBV5-6 to TRBJ1-6; 7 bases align to TRBD1. V shed 4 bases, J shed 6 bases, and the junction held 4 bases outside the gene matches. Germline V gives CDR1 SGHDT, CDR2 YYEEEE. The CDR3 totals 14 residues. For the CDR3, the DNA is TGTGCCAGCAGCGAGGGACAGTTTAATTCACCCCTCCACTTT. This encodes CASSEGQFNSPLHF.

The CDR3 is CASSFVGGLRNYEQYV. The CDR3, as DNA: TGTGCCAGCAGCTTCGTTGGGGGCCTTCGAAACTACGAGCAGTACGTC. J is TRBJ2-7 and V is TRBV7-2, with D perhaps TRBD1 (6 bases). Germline values: CDR1 SGHTA, CDR2 FQGNSA. The ends were cut back, 3 bases at V and 3 bases at J, with 18 bases in the middle. The CDR3 is made up of 16 amino acids.

The chain carries TRBV6-2 or TRBV6-3 and TRBJ2-7; TRBD2 matches at 8 bases. This CDR3 spans 14 amino acids. Trimming at V came to 4 bases and at J to 2 bases, leaving 4 bases not matched to a gene. The V gene's germline CDR1 is MNHEY and CDR2 SVGEGT. Here the CDR3 DNA reads TGTGCCAGCAGTTGGACGGGGGGGCCCTACGAGCAGTACTTC. Residues: CASSWTGGPYEQYF.

V is TRBV24-1 and J is TRBJ2-1; D gene uncertain. Per the germline V gene, CDR1 is KGHDR and CDR2 is SFDVKD. CDR3 length equals 15 residues. The V gene lost 2 bases and the J gene lost 2 bases, with 9 bases spanning the gap. The CDR3 sequence: CATSDSPTAYNEQFF. The DNA for the CDR3 is TGTGCCACCAGTGATTCCCCGACTGCCTACAATGAGCAGTTCTTC.

This chain links TRBV6-6 with TRBJ1-1; 9 bases are a match to TRBD1. This CDR3 is 14 amino acids long. Looked up from germline, CDR1 is MNHNY and CDR2 is SVGAGI (reference sequence). Trimming at V came to 7 bases and at J to 4 bases, leaving 7 bases not matched to a gene. In DNA, the CDR3 is TGTGCCAGCACGGACAGGGGAAGAGTCACTGAAGCTTTCTTT. Encoded protein: CASTDRGRVTEAFF.

This clone was found once. The chain carries TRBV28 and TRBJ2-7; no reliable D call. This CDR3 has 15 amino acids. The V end was cut by 9 bases, the J end by 0 bases, with 18 bases between. CDR1 and CDR2 (germline): MDHEN, SYDVKM. Here the CDR3 reads CASRSYGRFSYEQYF. CDR3 coding DNA: TGTGCCAGTCGGAGCTATGGTCGTTTCTCCTACGAGCAGTACTTC. Using reference TRBV28 and TRBJ2-7 for the parts outside the CDR3, the full variable domain is DVKVTQSSRYLVKRTGEKVFLECVQDMDHENMFWYRQDPGLGLRLIYFSYDVKMKEKGDIPEGYSVSREKKERFSLILESASTNQTSMYLCASRSYGRFSYEQYFGPGTRLTVT.

This chain links TRBV4-2 with TRBJ2-3, with 9 bases aligning to TRBD2. V shed 0 bases and J 3 bases; nucleotides not matched to a gene: 7. Germline assignment: CDR1 LGHNA and CDR2 YNFKEQ. The CDR3 runs 17 residues. The CDR3, as DNA: TGTGCCAGCAGCCAAGATCGTGGGACTAGCCAGACAGATACGCAGTATTTT. Translation gives CASSQDRGTSQTDTQYF.

The chain links TRBV14 to TRBJ2-1; TRBD2 aligns across 10 bases. V shed 3 bases, J shed 5 bases, and the junction held 10 bases outside the gene matches. There are 17 residues in the CDR3. Germline V gene sequence: CDR1 SGHDN, CDR2 FVKESK. CDR3 amino acids: CASSQPKREGWDNEQFF. The CDR3 nucleotides are TGTGCCAGCAGCCAGCCAAAGCGGGAGGGCTGGGACAATGAGCAGTTCTTC.

The chain carries TRBV7-8 and TRBJ2-2; D is unresolved. Trimming left V 2 bases short and J 4 bases short, with 8 bases between. CDR3 length: 14 residues. Germline CDR1 is SGHVS and CDR2 is FQNEAQ. For the CDR3, the DNA is TGTGCCAGCAGCTTATCCACCCCCACCGGGGAGCTGTTTTTT. Translated, it gives CASSLSTPTGELFF.

This clone was picked up one time. J is TRBJ2-7 and V is TRBV7-2; 7 bases align to TRBD2. V shed 5 bases and J 7 bases; nucleotides not matched to a gene: 17. Germline-derived CDR1 and CDR2 are SGHTA and FQGNSA. The CDR3 contains 16 residues. The CDR3 loop is CASSPRWGGLVWEQYF. The CDR3 nucleotides are TGTGCCAGCAGCCCCCGTTGGGGGGGATTAGTGTGGGAGCAGTACTTC. Full variable domain (outside the CDR3, taken from reference TRBV7-2 and TRBJ2-7): GAGVSQSPSNKVTEKGKDVELRCDPISGHTALYWYRQSLGQGLEFLIYFQGNSAPDKSGLPSDRFSAERTGGSVSTLTIQRTQQEDSAVYLCASSPRWGGLVWEQYFGPGTRLTVT.

This sequence joins TRBV25-1 and TRBJ2-7, with D possibly matching TRBD2 (6 bases). V lost 5 bases, J lost 2 bases, and 13 bases lay in between. CDR3 size: 14 residues. Germline lookup yields CDR1 MGHDK and CDR2 SYGVNS. In DNA, the CDR3 is TGTGCCAGCAGTCTCCCTGGACTAACCTACGAGCAGTACTTC. Translated: CASSLPGLTYEQYF.